Below, one TCR beta chain is given with its context. Its antigen remains unknown. Some clones are missing from TCRdb's copy, which holds only in-frame ones; the method was immunoSEQ multiplex PCR. Among 70,000 to 95,000 clones listed, roughly 91% were seen once. The data belong to a study of OX40 agonist ivuxolimab in advanced cancers. Study-wide context: Two patients with cutaneous melanoma and one with hepatocellular carcinoma, three in total, showed partial responses.

Overall study findings and caveats: At 0.1 to 3.0 mg/kg, CD4+ and CD8+ blood T cells expanded clonally by week 6. The study found that CD8+ T cells averaged more expanded clones than CD4+.

V was pared by 0 bases and J by 2 bases, with 14 bases between. This CDR3 comprises 16 residues. The germline V gene encodes CDR1 SGHRS and CDR2 YFSETQ. Baseline was the first blood sampling point, followed by cycle 4 day 1 and cycle 7 day 1. This receptor was obtained from an adult with an advanced solid tumor such as melanoma, head and neck, liver or kidney cancer. The chain uses TRBV5-1 and TRBJ1-1; D perhaps matches TRBD1 (5 bases). This sample comprised CD4+ or CD8+ T cells sorted from blood, obtained in a trial of the OX40 agonist ivuxolimab. CDR3 sequence reads: CASSLVGGGANTEAFF. The CDR3 coding sequence is TGCGCCAGCAGCTTGGTTGGGGGAGGGGCCAACACTGAAGCTTTCTTT. Supplemented by reference TRBV5-1 and TRBJ1-1, the full variable domain reads KAGVTQTPRYLIKTRGQQVTLSCSPISGHRSVSWYQQTPGQGLQFLFEYFSETQRNKGNFPGRFSGRQFSNSRSEMNVSTLELGDSALYLCASSLVGGGANTEAFFGQGTRLTVV.